The 26 T cell receptor beta chains listed next were all sequenced from one sample in a study of blood T cell repertoires in COVID-19. The data were produced by immunoSEQ multiplex PCR, yet TCRdb's version contains in-frame clones alone and is incomplete. The data contain roughly 150,000 clones, over 70% of them seen just once; the ten biggest clones take up roughly 5%. Sequenced sample: PBMCs or T cells enriched from blood (not recorded which). The receptors originated from a man between 65 and 85 years old who had been exposed to COVID-19.

The chain uses TRBV4-3 and TRBJ1-5; no reliable D call. Germline V lookup: CDR1 LGHNA, CDR2 YSLEER. V lost 4 bases and J 7 bases, leaving 17 bases between the germline ends. This CDR3 is 15 amino acids long. This CDR3 reads CASSRSFGERQPQHF. The DNA for the CDR3 is TGCGCCAGCAGCCGCTCTTTTGGGGAGCGGCAGCCCCAGCATTTT.

V and J are TRBV3-1 (or the pseudogene TRBV3-2) and TRBJ1-2; tentatively, D is TRBD1 (5 bases). Per germline, CDR1 LGHDT and CDR2 YNNKEL (reference sequence). The V and J ends lost 0 bases and 8 bases respectively, with 13 bases between them. The CDR3 spans 14 residues. CDR3 protein: CASSQDVGPEGYTF. CDR3 DNA sequence: TGTGCCAGCAGCCAAGATGTGGGGCCCGAGGGCTACACCTTC.

The V call is TRBV10-3, the J call TRBJ2-7, with D maybe TRBD2 (5 bases). CDR3 length: 16 amino acids. Germline-derived CDR1 and CDR2 are ENHRY and SYGVKD. Trimming took off 4 bases at V and 2 bases at J, with 18 bases between the two ends. The DNA for the CDR3 is TGTGCCATCAGTGGAGAGTCCAGCGGCCTTCCCTACGAGCAGTACTTC. Translation gives CAISGESSGLPYEQYF.

The V gene is TRBV5-6, the J gene TRBJ2-7; 7 nucleotides align to TRBD1. Germline V gene sequence: CDR1 SGHDT, CDR2 YYEEEE. The CDR3 contains 15 residues. Trimming removed 4 bases from V and 3 bases from J; junction bases left unmatched: 10. CDR3 amino acids: CASSVRQGLYYEQYF. The DNA of the CDR3 is TGTGCCAGCAGCGTGAGACAGGGCCTCTACTACGAGCAGTACTTC.

This clone is a singleton in its sample. The V call is TRBV19, the J call TRBJ1-6, with 7 bases aligning to TRBD1. The CDR3 sequence is 14 residues long. In germline, CDR1 is LNHDA, CDR2 SQIVND (reference sequence). V trimming: 5 bases; J trimming: 7 bases; junction bases outside the gene matches: 5. This CDR3 is CASSERQGNSPLHF. The CDR3 region has the DNA TGTGCCAGTAGTGAGCGACAGGGAAATTCACCCCTCCACTTT.

This sequence joins TRBV30 and TRBJ2-5; tentative D call: TRBD2 (7 bases). The CDR3 extends over 16 amino acids. Germline lookup yields CDR1 GTSNPN and CDR2 SVGIG (reference sequence). Trimming took off 1 base at V and 4 bases at J, with 19 bases between the two ends. In nucleotides, the CDR3 is TGTGCCTGGAGTGCACTGCTCCTAGGGGGGGGAGAGACCCAGTACTTC. Protein: CAWSALLLGGGETQYF.

This chain joins TRBV3-1 (or the pseudogene TRBV3-2) and TRBJ1-2; D call uncertain. The CDR3 runs to 13 residues. The germline V gene encodes CDR1 LGHDT and CDR2 YNNKEL (reference sequence). The V end was cut by 7 bases, the J end by 0 bases, with 9 bases between. In DNA, the CDR3 is TGTGCCAGCACCGGAGGTCCTAACTATGGCTACACCTTC. Its protein is CASTGGPNYGYTF.

The CDR3 DNA is TGTGCCAGTAGTATCTTTAACATAGCCCAGCCCCAGCATTTT. This encodes CASSIFNIAQPQHF. V gene TRBV19 combines with J gene TRBJ1-5; D is unclear. Trimming took off 3 bases at V and 7 bases at J, with 13 bases between the two ends. Germline CDR1 LNHDA, CDR2 SQIVND (reference sequence). The CDR3 has 14 amino acids.

V and J are TRBV7-2 and TRBJ1-2, with D unclear. The V end was cut by 7 bases, the J end by 7 bases, with 13 bases between. Germline assignment: CDR1 SGHTA and CDR2 FQGNSA. The CDR3 spans 12 residues. CDR3 DNA sequence: TGTGCCAGCACGTCCCCTCCGGGTGGCTACACCTTC. As protein: CASTSPPGGYTF.

V gene TRBV5-1 combines with J gene TRBJ2-3; 8 nucleotides align to TRBD2. Germline CDR1 is SGHRS and CDR2 is YFSETQ. CDR3 length equals 14 residues. V shed 8 bases and J 3 bases; nucleotides not matched to a gene: 8. CDR3 DNA sequence: TGCGCCAGTTACAAAGCGGGGGAAACAGATACGCAGTATTTT. Amino acid sequence: CASYKAGETDTQYF.

V and J are TRBV7-2 and TRBJ2-1, with 10 bases that match TRBD2. J lost 8 bases, V lost 5 bases, and 9 bases had no gene match. The CDR3 spans 15 residues. CDR1 is SGHTA, CDR2 FQGNSA, per germline. This CDR3 is CASSLPSGSSDEQFF. CDR3 DNA: TGTGCCAGCAGCCTTCCTAGCGGGAGTTCCGATGAGCAGTTCTTC.

This chain links TRBV30 with TRBJ2-3; 7 positions match TRBD1. The CDR3 extends over 15 amino acids. Per the germline V gene, CDR1 is GTSNPN and CDR2 is SVGIG (reference sequence). J was trimmed by 4 bases and V by 1 base; bases with no gene match: 8. The CDR3 region is CAWSADRVRADTQYF. CDR3 in DNA: TGTGCCTGGAGTGCCGACAGGGTACGTGCAGATACGCAGTATTTT.

V usage is TRBV10-3 and J usage is TRBJ2-2; 10 bases are a match to TRBD2. Germline CDR1 reads ENHRY; CDR2 reads SYGVKD. Unmatched junction bases numbered 7, after V lost 6 bases and J lost 6 bases. The CDR3 length is 15 residues. The chain's CDR3 is CAISPSGGDAGELFF. The DNA for the CDR3 is TGTGCCATCAGCCCCAGCGGGGGGGACGCCGGGGAGCTGTTTTTT.

V gene TRBV27 combines with J gene TRBJ2-3; 11 bases are shared with TRBD2. CDR3 length equals 16 residues. Germline trimming cut 6 bases from V and 0 bases from J; bases unmatched to any gene: 5. Germline V gene lookup returns CDR1 MNHEY and CDR2 SMNVEV (reference sequence). The CDR3 DNA reads as TGTGCCAGCAGAGGGCTAGCGGGAGGTAGCACAGATACGCAGTATTTT. It encodes CASRGLAGGSTDTQYF.

CDR3: CSVDRQAHGYTF. The CDR3 DNA sequence: TGCAGCGTCGACAGACAGGCTCATGGCTACACCTTC. The rearrangement joins TRBV29-1 to TRBJ1-2; D perhaps matches TRBD1 (6 bases). With 6 bases removed from V and 6 bases from J, the gap between germline ends came to 14 bases. Per the germline V gene, CDR1 is SQVTM and CDR2 is ANQGSEA. There are 12 residues in the CDR3.

The rearrangement uses TRBV7-2 and TRBJ2-5; D might be TRBD2 (6 bases). The germline gives CDR1 SGHTA, CDR2 FQGNSA. Trimming took off 5 bases at V and 4 bases at J, with 14 bases between the two ends. The CDR3 consists of 14 residues. The CDR3 coding sequence is TGTGCCAGCAGCGAAAACGGGAGTAGAGAGACCCAGTACTTC. Protein sequence: CASSENGSRETQYF.

The chain joins TRBV5-1 to TRBJ2-3; weak D call: TRBD1 (6 bases). CDR1 and CDR2 from the germline V gene are SGHRS and YFSETQ. This CDR3 spans 14 amino acids. V was pared by 2 bases and J by 6 bases, with 13 bases between. The CDR3 loop reads CASSFLGAADTQYF. CDR3 sequence (DNA): TGCGCCAGCAGCTTTTTGGGGGCAGCCGATACGCAGTATTTT.

The chain is built from TRBV5-4 and TRBJ2-1; a weak D match, TRBD2 (5 bases). Germline CDR1 and CDR2: SGHNT and YYREEE (reference sequence). The ends were cut back, 0 bases at V and 0 bases at J, with 10 bases in the middle. This CDR3 region has 16 residues. CDR3 DNA: TGTGCCAGCAGCTTGGGAGGGATGAGCTCCTACAATGAGCAGTTCTTC. Its protein is CASSLGGMSSYNEQFF.

This chain connects TRBV2 to TRBJ1-2, with D possibly TRBD1 on 6 matching bases. The CDR3 length is 12 residues. V lost 6 bases and J lost 2, with 7 bases in between. The germline V gene has CDR1 SNHLY and CDR2 FYNNEI. CDR3: CASSRGNYGYTF. Written as DNA, the CDR3 is TGTGCCAGCAGCAGGGGAAACTATGGCTACACCTTC.

The V gene is TRBV6-5, the J gene TRBJ2-1; 9 bases are a match to TRBD2. V lost 4 bases and J lost 8; bases outside the gene matches: 9. Germline V lookup: CDR1 MNHEY, CDR2 SVGAGI. The CDR3 has 15 residues. The CDR3 loop is CASSSGLIAGDEQFF. CDR3 sequence (DNA): TGTGCCAGCAGTTCAGGACTCATAGCGGGAGATGAGCAGTTCTTC.

V usage is TRBV18 and J usage is TRBJ1-5; no definite D call. There are 16 residues in the CDR3. CDR1 is KGHSH, CDR2 LQKENI, per germline. The ends were cut back, 1 base at V and 2 bases at J, with 12 bases in the middle. CDR3 bases: TGTGCCAGCTCACCACTCCCATCGGAGGGCAATCAGCCCCAGCATTTT. Translation: CASSPLPSEGNQPQHF. The full variable domain, with the rest looked up from reference TRBV18 and TRBJ1-5, is NAGVMQNPRHLVRRRGQEARLRCSPMKGHSHVYWYRQLPEEGLKFMVYLQKENIIDESGMPKERFSAEFPKEGPSILRIQQVVRGDSAAYFCASSPLPSEGNQPQHFGDGTRLSIL.

The sample holds one count of this clone. CDR3 DNA: TGTGCCAGCAGCTCAACTACAGGGAGTAACTATGGCTACACCTTC. It is translated as CASSSTTGSNYGYTF. The chain carries TRBV7-3 and TRBJ1-2, with a weak D call TRBD1 (6 bases). CDR1 and CDR2 (germline): SGHTA, FQGTGA. V was clipped by 4 bases and J by 1 base, with 13 bases between them. The CDR3 has 15 amino acids.

The chain recombines TRBV5-4 with TRBJ2-5; 9 nucleotides match TRBD1. Trimming removed 5 bases from V and 2 bases from J; junction bases left unmatched: 10. The CDR3 covers 16 residues. Germline values: CDR1 SGHNT, CDR2 YYREEE (reference sequence). For the CDR3, the DNA is TGTGCCAGCAGTTCCGGACAGGGGCCATCTCAAGAGACCCAGTACTTC. It yields the protein CASSSGQGPSQETQYF.

This clone was detected only once. J is TRBJ2-6 and V is TRBV19; 12 bases agree with TRBD2. The CDR3 is made up of 19 amino acids. With V trimmed by 5 bases and J by 2 bases, 10 bases remained unmatched. Per germline, CDR1 LNHDA and CDR2 SQIVND (reference sequence). The DNA of the CDR3 is TGTGCCAGTAGTGGGCGACTAGCGGGAGCCCCCCCTGGGGCCAACGTCCTGACTTTC. It encodes CASSGRLAGAPPGANVLTF.

The chain links TRBV19 to TRBJ1-1, with TRBD1 as a possible D gene (6 bases). The V and J ends lost 5 bases and 5 bases respectively, with 12 bases between them. The CDR3 consists of 13 residues. CDR1 and CDR2 from the germline V gene are LNHDA and SQIVND (reference sequence). The CDR3 spells CASSLVQGTEAFF. CDR3 coding DNA: TGTGCCAGTAGTTTAGTACAGGGAACTGAAGCTTTCTTT. Drawing the rest from reference TRBV19 and TRBJ1-1, the complete variable domain is DGGITQSPKYLFRKEGQNVTLSCEQNLNHDAMYWYRQDPGQGLRLIYYSQIVNDFQKGDIAEGYSVSREKKESFPLTVTSAQKNPTAFYLCASSLVQGTEAFFGQGTRLTVV.

The chain carries TRBV6-5 and TRBJ1-5; D gene unclear. Trimming took 5 bases from V and 9 from J, leaving 17 bases between them. CDR1 MNHEY and CDR2 SVGAGI come from the germline V gene. The CDR3 length is 14 residues. CDR3 sequence reads: CASSITETWRPQHF. The DNA of the CDR3 is TGTGCCAGCAGTATCACAGAAACTTGGCGGCCCCAGCATTTT.